The clone carrying this T cell receptor (beta chain) was found a few times. As yet, its antigen is unknown. The V segment lost 7 bases and the J segment 0 bases; nucleotides outside the gene matches: 9. The germline CDR1 and CDR2 sequences are LNHDA and SQIVND (reference sequence). The CDR3 spans 17 residues. PCR used 60 Vbeta primers and 13 Jbeta primers. TCRdb's table, derived via immunoSEQ multiplex PCR, lists solely in-frame clones and lacks some. The table includes some 190,000 clones, around 80% detected once. The sample comes from a study of cytomegalovirus exposure and HLA in healthy donors. Study in general: Among the roughly 400 donors who were genotyped, 81% fell in the genetic ancestry cluster that is associated with self-reported Caucasian donors. General study findings and limits: Whilst most TCR sequences proved rare, a subset of public TCRs occurred across many donors. Analysis performed later found around 15,000 TCR beta sequences associated with HLA alleles at 0.05 false discovery rate.

V is TRBV19 and J is TRBJ1-3; 10 positions match TRBD1. The source of this sequence is a man aged 18 to 29 in good health and CMV-seronegative. Sequenced material: PBMCs. The CDR3 region is CASIGGDRGPSGNTIYF. The CDR3 DNA reads as TGTGCCAGTATCGGGGGGGACAGGGGACCCTCTGGAAACACCATATATTTT. Combining the CDR3 with reference TRBV19 and TRBJ1-3 gives the whole variable domain DGGITQSPKYLFRKEGQNVTLSCEQNLNHDAMYWYRQDPGQGLRLIYYSQIVNDFQKGDIAEGYSVSREKKESFPLTVTSAQKNPTAFYLCASIGGDRGPSGNTIYFGEGSWLTVV.